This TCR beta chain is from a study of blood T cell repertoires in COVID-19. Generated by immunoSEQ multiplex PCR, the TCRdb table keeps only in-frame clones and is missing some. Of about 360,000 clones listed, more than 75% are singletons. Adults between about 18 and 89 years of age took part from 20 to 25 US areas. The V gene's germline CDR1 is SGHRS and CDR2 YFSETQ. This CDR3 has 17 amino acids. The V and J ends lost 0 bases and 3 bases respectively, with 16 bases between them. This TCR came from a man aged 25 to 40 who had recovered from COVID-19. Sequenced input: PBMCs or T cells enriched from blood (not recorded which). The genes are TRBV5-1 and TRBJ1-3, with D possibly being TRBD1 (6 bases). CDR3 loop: CASSLGGGTGGGNTIYF. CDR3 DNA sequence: TGCGCCAGCAGCTTGGGCGGGGGCACTGGAGGTGGAAACACCATATATTTT.